This is a list of T cell receptor beta chains from one sample in a study of human T cells and chemical hapten exposure. TCRdb recomputed calls from the RACE reads with MiXCR, one row per CDR3 protein. This table has more than 150,000 distinct CDR3 sequences, around 25% appearing once. The input for sequencing was whole blood, taken in connection with sensitization to the hapten diphenylcyclopropenone (DPC). The receptor source for this set is a middle-aged woman with alopecia areata. Some clones in this sample may be carry-over from other donors' samples. CDR3s include the opening cysteine and the closing phenylalanine or tryptophan. A D gene is named only where the DNA matches it firmly. The size field is filled for only some rows; it gives once, few, many or a size class.

CDR3 length	D gene	J gene	clone size	V gene	CDR3 protein	CDR3 DNA
17	TRBD2	TRBJ2-3	few	TRBV6-2/TRBV6-3	CASSRGTSGLSTDTQYF	TGTGCCAGCAGCCGAGGGACTAGCGGGTTGTCCACAGATACGCAGTATTTT
16	-	TRBJ2-2	-	TRBV7-3	CASSLNYRANTGELFF	TGTGCCAGCAGCTTAAATTACAGGGCAAACACCGGGGAGCTGTTTTTT
16	TRBD1	TRBJ2-5	few	TRBV5-4	CASSITGTGDFETQYF	TGTGCCAGCAGCATAACCGGGACAGGGGATTTTGAGACCCAGTACTTC
15	-	TRBJ2-7	few	TRBV9	CASSRRGGEDAEQYF	TGTGCCAGCAGCCGTCGAGGTGGCGAAGACGCCGAGCAGTACTTC
16	-	TRBJ2-1	once	TRBV27	CASSFLDSISYNEQFF	TGTGCCAGCAGTTTTTTGGACAGTATCTCCTACAATGAGCAGTTCTTC
15	-	TRBJ2-5	few	TRBV10-3	CAISDPGLPQETQYF	TGTGCCATCAGTGACCCGGGACTCCCACAAGAGACCCAGTACTTC
13	-	TRBJ1-5	-	TRBV7-9	CASSYLSDQPQHF	TGTGCCAGCAGCTACCTCTCAGATCAGCCCCAGCATTTT
17	TRBD1	TRBJ2-1	few	TRBV24-1	CATSDDRTGGMYNEQFF	TGTGCCACCAGTGATGATCGGACAGGGGGAATGTACAATGAGCAGTTCTTC
13	-	TRBJ2-5	-	TRBV10-2	CASRRVASETQYF	TGCGCCAGCAGACGAGTAGCATCCGAGACCCAGTACTTC
20	TRBD2	TRBJ2-2	few	TRBV20-1	CSARDPVGLAGGRNTGELFF	TGCAGTGCTAGAGACCCCGTGGGACTAGCGGGAGGGAGGAACACCGGGGAGCTGTTTTTT
18	TRBD1	TRBJ2-5	-	TRBV10-3	CAISESTGRGTTQETQYF	TGTGCCATCAGTGAGTCAACCGGCAGGGGGACGACCCAAGAGACCCAGTACTTC
16	TRBD2	TRBJ2-1	-	TRBV9	CASSARPGLAPNEQFF	TGTGCCAGCAGCGCCAGACCAGGACTAGCCCCAAATGAGCAGTTCTTC
16	-	TRBJ2-1	-	TRBV27	CASSRREAPWRNEQFF	TGTGCCAGCAGTCGGAGGGAGGCCCCCTGGCGCAATGAGCAGTTCTTC
13	TRBD1	TRBJ2-7	-	TRBV12-3/TRBV12-4	CASSGPQGDEQYF	TGTGCCAGCAGTGGGCCCCAGGGGGACGAGCAGTACTTC
14	TRBD1	TRBJ1-1	once	TRBV25-1	CASSGTGESTEAFF	TGTGCCAGCAGTGGTACAGGGGAGAGCACTGAAGCTTTCTTT
16	-	TRBJ2-1	-	TRBV7-2	CASSLDGISSYNEQFF	TGTGCCAGCAGCTTAGACGGGATAAGCTCCTACAATGAGCAGTTCTTC
13	TRBD1	TRBJ1-1	many	TRBV28	CASTEGAGTEAFF	TGTGCCAGCACCGAGGGGGCGGGGACTGAAGCTTTCTTT
18	-	TRBJ2-5	few	TRBV7-9	CASSLGFGSGLQEETQYF	TGTGCCAGCAGCTTAGGTTTCGGGTCAGGGTTGCAGGAAGAGACCCAGTACTTC
12	-	TRBJ2-7	few	TRBV7-6	CASSLAYGEQYF	TGTGCCAGCAGCTTAGCTTATGGGGAGCAGTACTTC
16	-	TRBJ2-7	-	TRBV12-3/TRBV12-4	CASSLGMKTFSYEQYF	TGTGCCAGCAGTTTAGGGATGAAAACTTTCTCCTACGAGCAGTACTTC
14	-	TRBJ2-2	-	TRBV9	CASSVATLRVELFF	TGTGCCAGCAGCGTAGCTACGTTACGCGTGGAGCTGTTTTTT
14	TRBD2	TRBJ2-7	-	TRBV4-3	CASSQVGTSGEQYF	TGCGCCAGCAGCCAAGTCGGGACTAGCGGAGAGCAGTACTTC
15	TRBD2	TRBJ2-7	few	TRBV7-2	CASSLGLARSYEQYF	TGTGCCAGCAGCTTAGGACTAGCCCGGTCCTACGAGCAGTACTTC
16	TRBD1	TRBJ1-1	-	TRBV28	CASSSPSTGRTAEAFF	TGTGCCAGCAGTTCGCCCTCGACAGGGAGAACGGCTGAAGCTTTCTTT
13	-	TRBJ2-1	many	TRBV7-3	CASTVTPNSEQFF	TGTGCCAGCACGGTGACCCCTAATAGTGAGCAGTTCTTC
16	-	TRBJ2-7	-	TRBV7-2	CASSLGARLLSYEQYF	TGTGCCAGCAGCTTAGGGGCCCGACTACTCAGCTACGAGCAGTACTTC
12	-	TRBJ1-1	few	TRBV25-1	CASADPNTEAFF	TGTGCCAGCGCGGACCCGAACACTGAAGCTTTCTTT
14	-	TRBJ2-7	few	TRBV20-1	CSARDHQAVYEQYF	TGCAGTGCTAGAGATCACCAGGCCGTTTACGAGCAGTACTTC
17	TRBD2	TRBJ2-1	-	TRBV20-1	CSAVRGTSGSKGNEQFF	TGCAGTGCAGTTCGGGGGACTAGCGGGAGTAAGGGGAATGAGCAGTTCTTC
12	-	TRBJ2-5	few	TRBV29-1	CSVDDGAETQYF	TGCAGCGTTGACGACGGCGCGGAGACCCAGTACTTC
17	-	TRBJ1-5	-	TRBV6-2/TRBV6-3	CASSRSGGSASNQPQHF	TGTGCCAGCAGTCGTTCCGGGGGCTCGGCGAGCAATCAGCCCCAGCATTTT
18	TRBD1	TRBJ2-4	once	TRBV7-9	CASSSTNRGVLAKNIQYF	TGTGCCAGCAGCTCTACCAACAGGGGCGTGTTAGCCAAAAACATTCAGTACTTC
14	TRBD1	TRBJ1-2	few	TRBV10-3	CAISVDRDYYGYTF	TGTGCCATCAGTGTGGACAGGGACTACTATGGCTACACCTTC
14	-	TRBJ2-5	-	TRBV11-2	CASSWNRDQETQYF	TGTGCCAGCAGCTGGAACAGGGATCAAGAGACCCAGTACTTC
14	TRBD1	TRBJ2-1	-	TRBV29-1	CSVSTGGLNNEQFF	TGCAGCGTTTCCACAGGGGGCCTCAACAATGAGCAGTTCTTC
20	-	TRBJ1-5	few	TRBV27	CASSLSGVTLGVNSNQPQHF	TGTGCCAGCAGTTTATCCGGGGTGACCCTGGGGGTTAATAGCAATCAGCCCCAGCATTTT
13	-	TRBJ1-1	few	TRBV29-1	CSAREHLNGLAFF	TGCAGCGCCCGGGAACACCTCAATGGGTTAGCTTTCTTT
13	TRBD1	TRBJ1-1	-	TRBV29-1	CSVDQGANTEAFF	TGCAGCGTTGACCAGGGGGCGAACACTGAAGCTTTCTTT
14	-	TRBJ1-5	few	TRBV6-2/TRBV6-3	CASRQGISNQPQHF	TGTGCCAGCAGGCAGGGGATTAGCAATCAGCCCCAGCATTTT
16	-	TRBJ2-5	few	TRBV7-9	CASSLGAAEGPETQYF	TGTGCCAGCAGCTTAGGGGCAGCCGAGGGTCCAGAGACCCAGTACTTC
14	-	TRBJ2-1	-	TRBV14	CASSQDYWPNEQFF	TGTGCCAGCAGCCAAGACTACTGGCCCAATGAGCAGTTCTTC
19	TRBD2	TRBJ2-1	-	TRBV3-1	CASSQGPLTSGRKYNEQFF	TGTGCCAGCAGCCAAGGTCCCCTGACTAGCGGGAGGAAATACAATGAGCAGTTCTTC
14	-	TRBJ2-7	-	TRBV28	CASSLKSRTYEQYF	TGTGCCAGCAGTCTTAAGAGTAGGACCTACGAGCAGTACTTC
17	-	TRBJ2-1	once	TRBV7-9	CASSLGGGRSSYNEQFF	TGTGCCAGCAGCCTGGGTGGGGGACGGAGCTCCTACAATGAGCAGTTCTTC
16	TRBD1	TRBJ2-5	few	TRBV7-8	CASSLRVRQGAETQYF	TGTGCCAGCAGCTTAAGAGTGAGACAGGGAGCGGAGACCCAGTACTTC
16	TRBD2	TRBJ2-5	many	TRBV20-1	CSASPLTSGKQETQYF	TGCAGTGCTAGCCCGTTAACTAGCGGGAAGCAAGAGACCCAGTACTTC
15	TRBD1	TRBJ1-1	few	TRBV4-3	CASSQDGTGGTEAFF	TGCGCCAGCAGCCAAGATGGGACAGGGGGCACTGAAGCTTTCTTT